This T cell receptor (beta chain) stems from a study of blood T cell repertoires in COVID-19. CDR3 length equals 14 residues. The V end lost 6 bases, the J end lost 1 base, and 12 bases lay between the germline ends. CDR1 and CDR2 (germline): MNHEY, SVGAGI. Generated by immunoSEQ multiplex PCR, the TCRdb table keeps only in-frame clones and is missing some. The table shows 200,000 to 250,000 clones, with approximately 80% occurring only once. This clone was picked up one time. The sequence came from a woman aged 45-65 years with acute or convalescent COVID-19. This chain connects TRBV6-5 to TRBJ1-1; D unclear. Sequencing was performed on peripheral blood. The CDR3 here is CASRKEGANTEAFF. In DNA form, the CDR3 reads TGTGCCAGCAGGAAGGAGGGAGCGAACACTGAAGCTTTCTTT.